The next 22 T cell receptor beta chains were all read from a single sample in a study of CD8+ T cells in alopecia areata. Markers including CD4, CD8alpha, NKG2D and NKG2ACE guided sorting of pooled cutaneous lymph node cells. The authors extracted RNA and reverse transcribed it into cDNA as the sequencing template. Sequencing used immunoSEQ multiplex PCR; TCRdb keeps in-frame clones, though not all of them. The sample presents about 6,000 clones, none singletons. What was sequenced was CD8+ T cells sorted from a lymph node. The receptors come from a C3H/HeJ mouse with alopecia areata. The MHC haplotype of the strain is H2-k.

A few counts support this clone. Gene names are the mouse ones. The DNA ends 4 residues before the CDR3 does, and the rest of the CDR3 is filled in from the germline J gene. V usage is TRBV19 and J usage is TRBJ2-7; 10 bases fit TRBD2. The CDR3 is made up of 14 amino acids. CDR1 and CDR2 (germline): FNHDT, SITEND (reference sequence). Incomplete CDR3 DNA: TGTGCCAGCAGTAGGGGGGACTGGGGATAT. The encoded protein is CASSRGDWGY. The whole CDR3 reads CASSRGDWGYEQYF.

By share, this clone counts as medium-sized. Genes here carry mouse names. The read terminates 4 residues ahead of where the CDR3 ends, so the germline J gene completes it. The chain has TRBV16 and TRBJ1-1, with D unresolved. V lost 1 base, J lost 0 bases, and 3 bases lay in between. The CDR3 has 13 amino acids. Germline CDR1 SGHSA, CDR2 FRNQAP. The CDR3 DNA, read in part, is TGTGCAAGCAGCTTAGGTGCAAACACA. It codes for CASSLGANT. The whole CDR3 protein reads CASSLGANTEVFF.

Turning to this clone: Gene names are the mouse ones. The read gets to within 4 residues of the CDR3 end, and the germline J gene fills in the rest. The J gene is TRBJ2-5, the V gene TRBV16, with 12 bases aligning to TRBD2. Per the germline V gene, CDR1 is SGHSA and CDR2 is FRNQAP. The CDR3 totals 18 residues. Trimming removed 0 bases from V and 3 bases from J; junction bases left unmatched: 7. The covered CDR3 bases are TGTGCAAGCAGCTTAGATTCTGGACTGGGGGGGATTCAAGAC. Protein sequence: CASSLDSGLGGIQD. The entire CDR3 protein is CASSLDSGLGGIQDTQYF.

This clone has ten or more counts. Gene names denote mouse genes. From the germline J gene comes the end of the CDR3, since the read stops 4 residues before it. The identical CDR3 is also encoded by other nucleotide sequences in the sample. The chain uses TRBV5 and TRBJ2-5; 11 bases line up with TRBD2. This CDR3 comprises 16 residues. With V trimmed by 4 bases and J by 0 bases, 3 bases remained unmatched. Germline CDR1 reads LGHNA; CDR2 reads YNLKQL (reference sequence). This chain's CDR3 is CASSRDWGLNQDTQYF. CDR3 DNA, as far as it was read: TGTGCCAGCAGCCGGGACTGGGGGCTTAACCAAGAC.

This clone was observed a handful of times. The gene names given are mouse names. The read falls 4 residues short of the CDR3 end, and the missing part is taken from the germline J gene. This chain uses TRBV19 with TRBJ1-1, with D possibly TRBD1 on 5 matching bases. The V gene's germline CDR1 is FNHDT and CDR2 SITEND (reference sequence). The CDR3 consists of 12 residues. This chain's CDR3 is CASSIGGPEVFF. CDR3 bases read: TGTGCCAGCAGTATTGGGGGACCA.

The table lists this clone with many counts. Gene names denote mouse genes. The read ends 4 residues shy of where the CDR3 ends; the end is completed using the germline J gene. This chain uses TRBV13-2 with TRBJ2-3; 7 bases agree with TRBD2. Germline lookup yields CDR1 NNHNN and CDR2 SYGAGS (reference sequence). V trimming: 5 bases; J trimming: 0 bases; junction bases outside the gene matches: 3. CDR3 length: 14 amino acids. The CDR3 spells CASGDWRSAETLYF. The covered CDR3 bases are TGTGCCAGCGGGGACTGGCGTAGTGCAGAA.

Many counts were recorded for this clone. Genes and germline come from the mouse. CDR3 residues: CASSLSGTGGYNSPLYF. The DNA read from the CDR3 is TGTGCTAGCAGTTTATCCGGGACAGGGGGCTATAATTCGCCC. J is TRBJ1-6 and V is TRBV29, with 11 bases matching TRBD1. The read terminates 3 residues ahead of where the CDR3 ends, so the germline J gene completes it. TRBJ1-6 is an ORF, and what it does is uncertain. CDR1 MSHET and CDR2 SYDVDS come from the germline V gene. Trimming cost V 0 bases and J 3 bases; bases outside gene matches: 1. The CDR3 contains 17 residues.

In this sample, this clone turned up many times. The listed genes are named as in mouse. The CDR3 region is CASSPRQGTYNSPLYF. CDR3 bases read: TGTGCCAGCAGCCCCCGACAGGGGACCTATAATTCGCCC. The chain employs TRBV5 and TRBJ1-6; 8 bases are shared with TRBD1. The CDR3 goes on 3 residues after the read ends, and that part is filled in from the germline J gene. TRBJ1-6 carries the ORF label, with uncertain function. V shed 4 bases, J shed 2 bases, and the junction held 4 bases outside the gene matches. The V gene's germline CDR1 is LGHNA and CDR2 YNLKQL (reference sequence). This CDR3 comprises 16 residues.

In this sample, this clone turned up a few times. These gene names are mouse names. The CDR3 is cut off 4 residues early in the read; its end comes from the germline J gene. V usage is TRBV19 and J usage is TRBJ2-1, with 10 positions matching TRBD2. V was clipped by 0 bases and J by 3 bases; unmatched bases: 0. Germline CDR1 FNHDT, CDR2 SITEND (reference sequence). This CDR3 has 15 residues. This chain's CDR3 is CASSIDWGGYAEQFF. Partial CDR3 DNA: TGTGCCAGCAGTATAGACTGGGGGGGCTATGCT.

Concerning this clone: These gene names are mouse names. The CDR3 goes on 3 residues after the read ends, and that part is filled in from the germline J gene. V is TRBV13-1 and J is TRBJ1-6, with 10 bases aligning to TRBD1. TRBJ1-6 is placed among ORFs of uncertain function. CDR1 is NSHNY and CDR2 is SYGAGN in the germline V gene. The CDR3 contains 16 residues. The junction had 2 bases not matched to a gene; V was cut back by 1 base and J by 4 bases. This chain's CDR3 is CASSDMDRGYNSPLYF. The part of the CDR3 DNA that was read is TGTGCCAGCAGTGATATGGACAGGGGGTATAATTCGCCC.

This clone was recorded many times. The gene names here belong to mouse. The observed sequence ends 4 residues before the CDR3 terminus, with the missing tail filled in from the germline J gene. The rearrangement links TRBV29 to TRBJ2-5; 11 bases fit TRBD2. This CDR3 is 15 amino acids long. The V gene end was trimmed by 5 bases and the J gene end by 2 bases; junction bases not matched to a gene: 3. Germline loops: CDR1 MSHET, CDR2 SYDVDS. The CDR3 is CASSKDWGAQDTQYF. CDR3 DNA (partial): TGTGCTAGCAGTAAGGACTGGGGGGCCCAAGAC.

This clone appeared many times. Gene names refer to mouse genes. The read ends 4 residues early relative to the CDR3; the germline J gene fills the gap. The chain uses TRBV12-1 and TRBJ2-7, with 12 bases fitting TRBD2. Per germline, CDR1 SGHSN and CDR2 HYEKVE. This CDR3 is 15 amino acids long. CDR3 amino acids: CASSLPGLGGYEQYF. CDR3 DNA, as far as it was read: TGTGCCAGCTCTCTCCCGGGACTGGGGGGATAT. The variable domain in full, completed from reference TRBV12-1 and TRBJ2-7, reads DSGVVQSPRHIIKEKGGRSVLTCIPISGHSNVVWYQQTLGKELKFLIQHYEKVERDKGFLPSRFSVQQFDDYHSEMNMSALELEDSAMYFCASSLPGLGGYEQYFGPGTRLTVL.

Details on this clone: The genes are named according to mouse. The read finishes 4 residues shy of the CDR3 end, and the germline J gene is used to complete it. V is TRBV13-2 and J is TRBJ2-5; tentatively, D is TRBD1 (5 bases). CDR1 is NNHNN, CDR2 SYGAGS, per germline (reference sequence). The CDR3 contains 13 residues. The DNA read from the CDR3 is TGTGCCAGCGGTGATGGCAGGGCAGAC. Protein: CASGDGRAD. The full-length CDR3 reads as CASGDGRADTQYF.

This clone was detected only a few times. A clone one base away is much larger, so this may be a read error. Mouse gene names and germline throughout. CDR3 DNA, as far as it was read: TGTGCCAGCAGGGACAATAATTCGCCC. Its protein product is CASRDNNSP. The whole CDR3 is CASRDNNSPLYF. The chain recombines TRBV14 with TRBJ1-6; D might be TRBD1 (5 bases). The read finishes 3 residues shy of the CDR3 end, and the germline J gene is used to complete it. TRBJ1-6 is assigned to the ORF class and has an uncertain function. Germline V gene lookup returns CDR1 SGHDT and CDR2 FRDEAV. This CDR3 comprises 12 residues. V lost 5 bases and J 5 bases, leaving 5 bases between the germline ends.

By sample share, this clone is medium-sized. Genes and germline come from the mouse. The read falls 4 residues short of the CDR3 end, and the missing part is taken from the germline J gene. V gene TRBV5 combines with J gene TRBJ1-1; D ambiguous. Germline values: CDR1 LGHNA, CDR2 YNLKQL (reference sequence). The CDR3 spans 14 residues. V was trimmed by 0 bases and J by 0 bases, leaving 5 bases between them. The sequenced part of the CDR3 DNA is TGTGCCAGCAGCCAAGATACAGCAAACACA. Protein: CASSQDTANT. From start to end, the CDR3 is CASSQDTANTEVFF.

This clone was recorded many times. Mouse germline and gene names are used. The CDR3 goes on 4 residues after the read ends, and that part is filled in from the germline J gene. The rearrangement joins TRBV13-1 to TRBJ2-3, with D perhaps matching TRBD1 (5 bases). This CDR3 comprises 17 residues. V lost 3 bases and J 0 bases, leaving 17 bases between the germline ends. Per the germline V gene, CDR1 is NSHNY and CDR2 is SYGAGN. CDR3 DNA, as far as it was read: TGTGCCAGCAGTGTCCCCCCCAGGGCGGCTAGTGCAGAA. Protein: CASSVPPRAASAE. The entire CDR3 protein is CASSVPPRAASAETLYF.

This clone was recorded a few times. Germline and genes: mouse. The read terminates 4 residues before the CDR3 end, so the remaining end is supplied by the germline J gene. The V gene is TRBV13-2, the J gene TRBJ2-1; 7 nucleotides match TRBD1. The V segment lost 0 bases and the J segment 3 bases; nucleotides outside the gene matches: 0. This CDR3 has 14 amino acids. Per germline, CDR1 NNHNN and CDR2 SYGAGS (reference sequence). The CDR3 protein is CASGDAGGYAEQFF. Incomplete CDR3 DNA: TGTGCCAGCGGTGATGCAGGGGGCTATGCT.

This clone showed up many times. The germline and genes are mouse ones. The read finishes 4 residues shy of the CDR3 end, and the germline J gene is used to complete it. The V and J genes are TRBV5 and TRBJ2-3, with TRBD2 matching 13 bases. The CDR3 has 19 amino acids. The germline CDR1 and CDR2 sequences are LGHNA and YNLKQL (reference sequence). With 1 base clipped from V and 2 bases from J, the junction kept 9 bases outside the gene matches. CDR3 DNA (partial): TGTGCCAGCAGCCAAGTCCCGGGACTGGGGGGGTCTGTTGCAGAA. It translates to CASSQVPGLGGSVAE. In full, the CDR3 is CASSQVPGLGGSVAETLYF.

This clone was detected ten times or more. Gene and germline names: mouse. The CDR3 end lies 4 residues beyond the end of the read and is filled in from the germline J gene. The rearrangement joins TRBV31 to TRBJ2-7; D unresolved. Germline V gene sequence: CDR1 GKSSPN, CDR2 SITVG. There are 14 residues in the CDR3. Trimming shortened V by 0 bases and J by 0 bases, and 9 bases separated the two germline ends. CDR3 bases read: TGTGCCTGGAGTCTAAGCTGGAGCTCCTAT. Its protein is CAWSLSWSSY. The full CDR3 reads CAWSLSWSSYEQYF. The whole variable domain, filled in from reference TRBV31 and TRBJ2-7, reads AQTIHQWPVAEIKAVGSPLSLGCTIKGKSSPNLYWYWQATGGTLQQLFYSITVGQVESVVQLNLSASRPKDDQFILSTEKLLLSHSGFYLCAWSLSWSSYEQYFGPGTRLTVL.

This clone was seen ten or more times. Genes and germline are mouse. The CDR3 end lies 4 residues beyond the end of the read and is filled in from the germline J gene. The rearrangement links TRBV5 to TRBJ2-4, with 7 bases aligning to TRBD2. The CDR3 is 15 residues long. Germline values: CDR1 LGHNA, CDR2 YNLKQL (reference sequence). The V segment lost 1 base and the J segment 0 bases; nucleotides outside the gene matches: 1. CDR3 residues: CASSQGGGSQNTLYF. The CDR3 bases that were read are TGTGCCAGCAGCCAAGGGGGGGGAAGTCAAAAC.

This clone came up many times. Gene names and germline match the mouse. The sequence runs out 4 residues before the end of the CDR3; the remainder is reconstructed from the germline J gene. The chain links TRBV14 to TRBJ2-5, with 8 positions matching TRBD2. The CDR3 is 13 amino acids. Germline assignment: CDR1 SGHDT and CDR2 FRDEAV. The sequenced CDR3 bases are TGTGCCAGCAGTTTTGGGGGGGAAGAC. Amino acids: CASSFGGED. The whole CDR3 protein reads CASSFGGEDTQYF.

As to this clone: This sequence may be a read error, since a much larger clone differs from it by one base. Genes and germline are mouse. The read ends 4 residues before the CDR3 terminus; that terminus is restored from the germline J gene. The chain couples TRBV5 to TRBJ2-7; TRBD1 matches at 7 bases. CDR3 length: 13 residues. V lost 7 bases, J lost 3 bases, and 6 bases stayed unmatched. Per the germline V gene, CDR1 is LGHNA and CDR2 is YNLKQL (reference sequence). The DNA read from the CDR3 is TGTGCCAGCAACCCACGGGACAGCTAT. Protein: CASNPRDSY. The full CDR3 is CASNPRDSYEQYF.